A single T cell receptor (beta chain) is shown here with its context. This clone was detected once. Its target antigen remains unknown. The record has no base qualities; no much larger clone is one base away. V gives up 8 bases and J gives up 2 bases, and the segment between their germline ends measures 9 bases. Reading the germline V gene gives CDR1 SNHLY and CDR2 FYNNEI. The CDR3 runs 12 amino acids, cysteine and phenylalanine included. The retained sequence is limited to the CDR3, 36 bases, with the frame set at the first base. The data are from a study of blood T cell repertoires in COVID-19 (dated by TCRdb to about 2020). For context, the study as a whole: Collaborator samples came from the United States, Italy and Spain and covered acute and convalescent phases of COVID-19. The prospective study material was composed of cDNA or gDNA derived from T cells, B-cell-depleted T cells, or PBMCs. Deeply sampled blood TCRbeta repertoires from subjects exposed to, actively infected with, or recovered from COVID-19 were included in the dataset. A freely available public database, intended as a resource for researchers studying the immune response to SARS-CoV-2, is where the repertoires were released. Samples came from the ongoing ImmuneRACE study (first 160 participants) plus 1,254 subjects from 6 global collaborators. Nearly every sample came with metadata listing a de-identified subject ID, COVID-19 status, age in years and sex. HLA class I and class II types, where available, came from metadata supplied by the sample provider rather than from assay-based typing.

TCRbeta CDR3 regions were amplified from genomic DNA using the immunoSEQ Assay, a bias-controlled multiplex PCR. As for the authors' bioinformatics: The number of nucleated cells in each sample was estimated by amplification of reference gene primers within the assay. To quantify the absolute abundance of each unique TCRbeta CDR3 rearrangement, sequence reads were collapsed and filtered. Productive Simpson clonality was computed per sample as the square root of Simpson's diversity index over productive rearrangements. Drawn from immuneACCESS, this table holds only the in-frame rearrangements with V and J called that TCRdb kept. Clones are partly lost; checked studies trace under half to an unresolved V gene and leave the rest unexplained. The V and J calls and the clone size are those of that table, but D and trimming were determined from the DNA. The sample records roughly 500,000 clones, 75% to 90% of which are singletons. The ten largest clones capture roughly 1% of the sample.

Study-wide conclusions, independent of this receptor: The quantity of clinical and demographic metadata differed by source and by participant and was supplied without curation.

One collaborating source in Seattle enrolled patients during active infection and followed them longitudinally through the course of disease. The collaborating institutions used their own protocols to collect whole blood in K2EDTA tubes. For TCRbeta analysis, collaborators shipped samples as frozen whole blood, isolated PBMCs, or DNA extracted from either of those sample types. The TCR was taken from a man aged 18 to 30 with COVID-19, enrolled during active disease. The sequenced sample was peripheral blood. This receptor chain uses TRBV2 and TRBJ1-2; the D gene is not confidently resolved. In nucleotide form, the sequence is TGTGCCAGCGCCCGGGGAAACTATGGCTACACCTTC. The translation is CASARGNYGYTF. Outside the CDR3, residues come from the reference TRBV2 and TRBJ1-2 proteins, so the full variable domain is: EPEVTQTPSHQVTQMGQEVILRCVPISNHLYFYWYRQILGQKVEFLVSFYNNEISEKSEIFDDQFSVERPDGSNFTLKIRSTKLEDSAMYFCASARGNYGYTFGSGTRLTVV.